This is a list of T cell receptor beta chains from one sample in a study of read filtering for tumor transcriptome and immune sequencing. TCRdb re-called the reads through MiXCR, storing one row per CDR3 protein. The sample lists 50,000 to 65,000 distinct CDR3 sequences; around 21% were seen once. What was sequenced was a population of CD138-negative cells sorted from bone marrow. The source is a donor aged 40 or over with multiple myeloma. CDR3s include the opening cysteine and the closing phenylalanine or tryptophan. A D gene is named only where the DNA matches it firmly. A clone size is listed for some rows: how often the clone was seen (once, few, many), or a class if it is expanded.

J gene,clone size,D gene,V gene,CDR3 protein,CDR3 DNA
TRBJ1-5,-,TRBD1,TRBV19,CTSSFRQGPDQPQHF,TGTACCAGTAGTTTTCGACAGGGGCCGGATCAGCCCCAGCATTTT
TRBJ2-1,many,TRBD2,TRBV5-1,CASSGGLGRPREQFF,TGCGCCAGCAGCGGGGGACTAGGGCGACCTCGTGAGCAGTTCTTC
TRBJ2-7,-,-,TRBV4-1,CASSHQQVTRTYEQYF,TGCGCCAGCAGCCATCAACAGGTTACCCGAACCTACGAGCAGTACTTC
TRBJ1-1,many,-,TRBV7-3,CASSIRGGPNTEAFF,TGTGCCAGCAGCATAAGGGGGGGTCCGAACACTGAAGCTTTCTTT
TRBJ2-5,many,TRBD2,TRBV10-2,CASMTSKETQYF,TGCGCCAGCATGACTAGCAAAGAGACCCAGTACTTC
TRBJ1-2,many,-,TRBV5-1,CASSSLRAGTGYGYTF,TGCGCCAGCAGCTCCCTTCGAGCAGGGACTGGCTATGGCTACACCTTC
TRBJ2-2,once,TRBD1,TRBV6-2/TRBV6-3,CASSDQGVGANTGELFF,TGTGCCAGCAGCGACCAGGGGGTAGGGGCAAACACCGGGGAGCTGTTTTTT
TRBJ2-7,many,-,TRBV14,CASSQEVGRGEQYF,TGTGCCAGCAGCCAAGAAGTAGGCCGCGGCGAGCAGTACTTC
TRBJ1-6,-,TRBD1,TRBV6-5,CTSSYPRTGGNSPLHF,TGTACCAGCAGTTACCCCAGGACAGGGGGGAACTCACCCCTCCACTTT
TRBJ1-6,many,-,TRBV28,CASSFPLHF,TGTGCCAGCAGTTTCCCCCTCCACTTT
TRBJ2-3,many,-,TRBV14,CASSQSQATQYF,TGTGCCAGCAGCCAAAGTCAGGCGACGCAGTATTTT
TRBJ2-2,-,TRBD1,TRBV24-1,CATSTTGGVGELFF,TGTGCCACCAGTACGACAGGGGGGGTCGGGGAGCTGTTTTTT
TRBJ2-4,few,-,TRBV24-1,CATSDPKNIQYF,TGTGCCACCAGTGATCCTAAAAACATTCAGTACTTC
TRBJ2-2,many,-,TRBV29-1,CSVRANTGELFF,TGCAGTGTTAGAGCGAACACCGGGGAGCTGTTTTTT
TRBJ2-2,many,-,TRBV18,CASSPSYRADTGELFF,TGTGCCAGCTCACCCTCGTACCGCGCTGACACCGGGGAGCTGTTTTTT
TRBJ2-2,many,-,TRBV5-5,CASSFRTVSGGELFF,TGTGCCAGCAGCTTTCGGACCGTATCTGGCGGGGAGCTGTTTTTT
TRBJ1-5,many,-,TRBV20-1,CSARVVTGPQHF,TGCAGTGCTAGGGTGGTAACGGGGCCCCAGCATTTT
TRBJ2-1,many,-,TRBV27,CASSSRLKQFF,TGTGCCAGCAGTTCGAGACTTAAACAGTTCTTC
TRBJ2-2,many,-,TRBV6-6,CASSYGLTKPRTGELFF,TGTGCCAGCAGTTATGGGTTGACCAAACCCAGGACCGGGGAGCTGTTTTTT